The rows below give T cell receptor beta chains drawn from one sample of a study of PD-L1 blockade in urothelial cancer. The data were produced by immunoSEQ multiplex PCR, yet TCRdb's version contains in-frame clones alone and is incomplete. Among over a thousand clones listed, roughly 38% were seen once. Material: tumor tissue, obtained before atezolizumab (anti-PD-L1) treatment. Every receptor here comes from a man aged 60 to 69 with urothelial cancer. The CDR3 runs from the conserved cysteine through the conserved F or W. Each record gives: V gene, clone size, D gene, J gene, CDR3 protein, CDR3 DNA. A D gene is named only where the DNA matches it firmly. A row's size may be missing; if present it is once, few, many or a size class.

V: TRBV6-8; size: NA; D: TRBD2; J: TRBJ2-1; CDR3: CASSTSGSLGNEQFF; DNA: TGTGCCAGCAGCACTAGCGGCTCCCTCGGGAATGAGCAGTTCTTC
V: TRBV11-3; size: few; D: TRBD1; J: TRBJ1-3; CDR3: CASSAPTGAGNTIYF; DNA: TGTGCCAGCAGCGCCCCGACAGGGGCTGGAAACACCATATATTTT
V: TRBV11-3; size: NA; D: TRBD1; J: TRBJ1-6; CDR3: CASRTTGGGSPLHF; DNA: TGTGCCAGCAGAACGACAGGGGGAGGTTCACCCCTCCACTTT
V: TRBV9; size: few; D: TRBD1; J: TRBJ2-3; CDR3: CASSVEETGFSDTQYF; DNA: TGTGCCAGCAGCGTAGAAGAGACAGGGTTTTCAGATACGCAGTATTTT
V: TRBV11-3; size: few; D: NA; J: TRBJ2-7; CDR3: CASSPTPGTHYEQYF; DNA: TGTGCCAGCAGCCCCACCCCCGGGACACATTACGAGCAGTACTTC
V: TRBV7-5; size: few; D: NA; J: TRBJ1-4; CDR3: CASSFDSRERGQGLFF; DNA: TGTGCCAGCAGCTTCGATTCCAGGGAGAGGGGACAGGGACTGTTTTTT
V: TRBV7-5; size: NA; D: NA; J: TRBJ1-1; CDR3: CASSWDFGMNTEAFF; DNA: TGTGCCAGCAGCTGGGATTTTGGGATGAACACTGAAGCTTTCTTT
V: TRBV30; size: NA; D: NA; J: TRBJ2-1; CDR3: CAWNVVGSYNEQFF; DNA: TGTGCCTGGAATGTGGTCGGCTCCTACAATGAGCAGTTCTTC
V: TRBV18; size: NA; D: TRBD1; J: TRBJ1-5; CDR3: CASSPSGGSTQPQHF; DNA: TGTGCCAGCTCACCATCAGGGGGATCTACTCAGCCCCAGCATTTT
V: TRBV6-8; size: NA; D: NA; J: TRBJ2-1; CDR3: CASSYSLLIEQFF; DNA: TGTGCCAGCAGTTACTCACTGCTTATTGAGCAGTTCTTC
V: TRBV9; size: few; D: NA; J: TRBJ2-2; CDR3: CASNGRAGELFF; DNA: TGTGCCAGCAACGGACGGGCCGGGGAGCTGTTTTTT
V: TRBV4-1; size: few; D: TRBD1; J: TRBJ2-7; CDR3: CASSLGQGYEQYF; DNA: TGCGCCAGCAGCCTTGGACAGGGCTACGAGCAGTACTTC
V: TRBV6-8; size: few; D: NA; J: TRBJ1-1; CDR3: CASREDSWRGNTEAFF; DNA: TGTGCCAGCAGAGAGGATTCCTGGAGGGGGAACACTGAAGCTTTCTTT
V: TRBV19; size: once; D: NA; J: TRBJ2-1; CDR3: CASKPGGGAYNEQFF; DNA: TGTGCCAGTAAACCCGGAGGGGGCGCCTACAATGAGCAGTTCTTC
V: TRBV7-6; size: NA; D: NA; J: TRBJ2-7; CDR3: CASHLRGLLNEQYF; DNA: TGTGCCAGCCACCTACGGGGACTTCTGAACGAGCAGTACTTC
V: TRBV9; size: few; D: TRBD2; J: TRBJ2-1; CDR3: CASSVGTSGSLNNEQFF; DNA: TGTGCCAGCAGCGTAGGGACTAGCGGGAGCCTCAACAATGAGCAGTTCTTC
V: TRBV6-8; size: medium-sized; D: TRBD1; J: TRBJ1-1; CDR3: CASRAGQGNTEAFF; DNA: TGTGCCAGCAGAGCGGGACAGGGGAACACTGAAGCTTTCTTT
V: TRBV6-8; size: NA; D: NA; J: TRBJ1-5; CDR3: CASRSRPNQPQHF; DNA: TGTGCCAGCAGGAGCAGGCCGAATCAGCCCCAGCATTTT
V: TRBV15; size: NA; D: NA; J: TRBJ1-4; CDR3: CATSRERWGGRTNEKLFF; DNA: TGTGCCACCAGCAGAGAGAGGTGGGGGGGCCGGACAAATGAAAAACTGTTTTTT
V: TRBV12-5; size: NA; D: TRBD1; J: TRBJ1-5; CDR3: CASGLGGRGGSNQPQHF; DNA: TGTGCTAGTGGTTTAGGGGGCAGGGGAGGGAGCAATCAGCCCCAGCATTTT
V: TRBV15; size: NA; D: TRBD2; J: TRBJ2-1; CDR3: CATSRDRGLAVYNEQFF; DNA: TGTGCCACCAGCAGAGATAGGGGACTAGCGGTCTACAATGAGCAGTTCTTC
V: TRBV6-8; size: NA; D: NA; J: TRBJ2-7; CDR3: CASSSGLDEQYF; DNA: TGTGCCAGCAGTTCCGGCCTAGACGAGCAGTACTTC
V: TRBV18; size: once; D: NA; J: TRBJ1-3; CDR3: CASSPPGGALAGNTIYF; DNA: TGTGCCAGCTCACCACCCGGGGGGGCTCTGGCTGGAAACACCATATATTTT
V: TRBV10-3; size: few; D: TRBD1; J: TRBJ2-7; CDR3: CASGGWDRGNEQYF; DNA: TGTGCCAGCGGGGGTTGGGACAGGGGGAACGAGCAGTACTTC
V: TRBV10-3; size: NA; D: TRBD1; J: TRBJ2-5; CDR3: CAISESGDRGRETQYF; DNA: TGTGCCATCAGTGAGTCAGGGGACAGGGGGAGAGAGACCCAGTACTTC
V: TRBV19; size: NA; D: TRBD2; J: TRBJ2-1; CDR3: CASSTTGTSSNEQFF; DNA: TGTGCCAGTAGTACGACCGGGACTAGCTCCAATGAGCAGTTCTTC
V: TRBV28; size: NA; D: NA; J: TRBJ1-4; CDR3: CASSRIVFVEKLFF; DNA: TGTGCCAGCAGCCGGATTGTTTTCGTGGAAAAACTGTTTTTT
V: TRBV4-1; size: few; D: NA; J: TRBJ1-6; CDR3: CASSQEANSPLHF; DNA: TGCGCCAGCAGCCAAGAAGCGAATTCACCCCTCCACTTT
V: TRBV19; size: once; D: NA; J: TRBJ2-1; CDR3: CASAGGGRANTEQFF; DNA: TGTGCCAGTGCAGGGGGCGGGAGGGCCAATACTGAGCAGTTCTTC
V: TRBV19; size: NA; D: NA; J: TRBJ1-6; CDR3: CASSIWGSPLHF; DNA: TGTGCCAGTAGTATCTGGGGATCACCCCTCCACTTT
V: TRBV11-3; size: medium-sized; D: TRBD1; J: TRBJ1-4; CDR3: CASSPGQGFEKLFF; DNA: TGTGCCAGCAGCCCGGGACAGGGTTTTGAAAAACTGTTTTTT
V: TRBV14; size: NA; D: NA; J: TRBJ2-5; CDR3: CASSQGLQETQYF; DNA: TGTGCCAGCAGCCAGGGACTTCAAGAGACCCAGTACTTC
V: TRBV6-8; size: few; D: TRBD2; J: TRBJ2-1; CDR3: CASRTSGYNEQFF; DNA: TGTGCCAGCAGGACTAGCGGGTACAATGAGCAGTTCTTC